This T cell receptor beta chain was observed in a study of long-term antiretroviral therapy in people with HIV. The United States was where all participants with HIV were treated. On this clone itself: Its matching antigen is unknown.

Notes on the study in general: Diversity rose after ART but stayed below transplant donor controls. Blood dating 2004 to 2017 may reflect older ART regimens. ART adherence, viral resistance and therapy changes went undocumented.

The immunoSEQ assay was v3.0, run at survey level. Assay: immunoSEQ multiplex PCR; the TCRdb copy retains only in-frame clones and omits some. The sample yields about 24,000 clones, over 80% seen once. The material sequenced was unsorted PBMCs, taken 1.8 years before starting antiretroviral therapy. The clonotype comes from a man in his forties or fifties with HIV.

CDR3 DNA: TGTGCCAGCAGTGATCAGGGTAGCTCCTACGAGCAGTACTTC. Translation: CASSDQGSSYEQYF. The gene calls are TRBV2 and TRBJ2-7; possible D gene TRBD1, 5 bases. The CDR3 extends over 14 amino acids. Germline V gives CDR1 SNHLY, CDR2 FYNNEI. V lost 3 bases and J lost 0, with 9 bases in between.